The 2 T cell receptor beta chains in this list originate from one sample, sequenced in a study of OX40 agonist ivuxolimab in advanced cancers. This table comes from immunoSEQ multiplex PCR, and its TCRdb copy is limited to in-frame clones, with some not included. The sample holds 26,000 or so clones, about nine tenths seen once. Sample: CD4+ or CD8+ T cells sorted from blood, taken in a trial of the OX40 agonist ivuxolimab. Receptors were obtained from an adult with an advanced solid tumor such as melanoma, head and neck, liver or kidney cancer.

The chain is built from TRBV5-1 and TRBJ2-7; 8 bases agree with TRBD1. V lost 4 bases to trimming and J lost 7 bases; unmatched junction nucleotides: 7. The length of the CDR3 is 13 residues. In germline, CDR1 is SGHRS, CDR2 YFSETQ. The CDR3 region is CASSPDRGGEQYF. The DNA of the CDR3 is TGCGCCAGCAGCCCTGACAGGGGAGGTGAGCAGTACTTC. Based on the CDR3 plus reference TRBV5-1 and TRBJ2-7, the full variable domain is KAGVTQTPRYLIKTRGQQVTLSCSPISGHRSVSWYQQTPGQGLQFLFEYFSETQRNKGNFPGRFSGRQFSNSRSEMNVSTLELGDSALYLCASSPDRGGEQYFGPGTRLTVT.

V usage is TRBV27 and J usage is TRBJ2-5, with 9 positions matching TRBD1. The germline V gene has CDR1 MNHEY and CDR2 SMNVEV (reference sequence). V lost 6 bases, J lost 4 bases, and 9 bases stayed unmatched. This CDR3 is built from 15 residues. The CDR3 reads CASRTTRDRVETQYF. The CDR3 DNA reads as TGTGCCAGCAGAACCACCCGGGACAGGGTAGAGACCCAGTACTTC.